This T cell receptor beta chain is from a study of blood T cell repertoires in COVID-19. Background on the study: The United States, Italy and Spain were the sources of the acute and convalescent COVID-19 samples.

The CDR3 is made up of 15 amino acids. Germline CDR1 reads SGHTS; CDR2 reads YDEGEE. The V and J ends lost 6 bases and 0 bases respectively, with 15 bases between them. Per the original data handling: Estimated nucleated cell counts came from reference gene primer amplification. Some clones are missing from TCRdb's copy, which holds only in-frame ones; the method was immunoSEQ multiplex PCR. The V and J calls and the clone size are those of that table, but D and trimming were determined from the DNA. This table holds 35,000 to 45,000 clones, roughly 89% found once. The clonotype was recovered from a human donor in a cohort sampled during active COVID-19. The sample comprised peripheral blood. The rearrangement uses TRBV5-8 and TRBJ1-2; a possible D gene is TRBD1 (5 bases). The CDR3 nucleotides are TGTGCCAGCAACATCGCACTGACAGCTAACTATGGCTACACCTTC. Protein sequence: CASNIALTANYGYTF. Filled out from reference TRBV5-8 and TRBJ1-2, the complete variable domain reads EAGVTQSPTHLIKTRGQQATLRCSPISGHTSVYWYQQALGLGLQFLLWYDEGEERNRGNFPPRFSGRQFPNYSSELNVNALELEDSALYLCASNIALTANYGYTFGSGTRLTVV.